This is a list of T cell receptor beta chains from one sample in a study of cytomegalovirus exposure and HLA in healthy donors. Repertoires were generated with immunoSEQ multiplex PCR, while TCRdb's copy carries only in-frame clones and drops some. The data show about 150,000 clones, roughly 80% seen once. Sequenced sample: PBMCs. These receptors were taken from a male donor in good health and CMV-seronegative. The CDR3 runs from the conserved cysteine through the conserved F or W. The order of the fields is D gene, clone size, J gene, V gene, CDR3 protein, CDR3 DNA. A D gene is named only where the DNA matches it firmly. The size field is filled for only some rows; it gives once, few, many or a size class.

- | - | TRBJ1-1 | TRBV19 | CASSIAQGNTEAFF | TGTGCCAGTAGTATCGCTCAGGGGAACACTGAAGCTTTCTTT
- | few | TRBJ2-3 | TRBV6-6 | CASSYSTSTDTQYF | TGTGCCAGCAGTTACTCTACTAGCACAGATACGCAGTATTTT
TRBD1 | - | TRBJ2-7 | TRBV15 | CATSGGTGGKQYF | TGTGCCACCAGCGGAGGGACAGGGGGCAAGCAGTACTTC
- | few | TRBJ2-6 | TRBV5-6 | CASSFSGANVLTF | TGTGCCAGCAGCTTTTCAGGGGCCAACGTCCTGACTTTC
- | - | TRBJ1-1 | TRBV14 | CASSLQENTEAFF | TGTGCCAGCAGCCTACAGGAGAACACTGAAGCTTTCTTT
TRBD2 | - | TRBJ2-5 | TRBV5-1 | CASSSGSPQETQYF | TGCGCCAGCTCTAGCGGGTCCCCACAAGAGACCCAGTACTTC
TRBD2 | - | TRBJ2-3 | TRBV9 | CASSVLASGDNTDTQYF | TGTGCCAGCAGCGTGTTGGCTAGCGGGGATAACACAGATACGCAGTATTTT
TRBD2 | - | TRBJ2-7 | TRBV7-8 | CASSRQRGGAGEQYF | TGTGCCAGCAGCCGCCAGCGGGGGGGCGCAGGGGAGCAGTACTTC
TRBD1 | few | TRBJ2-1 | TRBV7-2 | CASSAETGTGDNEQFF | TGTGCCAGCAGCGCTGAGACCGGGACAGGGGATAATGAGCAGTTCTTC
TRBD2 | - | TRBJ2-7 | TRBV4-1 | CASSQRLAASYEQYF | TGCGCCAGCAGCCAAAGGCTAGCGGCAAGCTACGAGCAGTACTTC
TRBD2 | - | TRBJ2-1 | TRBV7-6 | CASSLASGGEQFF | TGTGCCAGCAGCTTAGCGTCGGGGGGTGAGCAGTTCTTC
TRBD1 | - | TRBJ2-7 | TRBV2 | CASKGGSSYEQYF | TGTGCCAGCAAAGGGGGCAGCTCCTACGAGCAGTACTTC
- | - | TRBJ2-4 | TRBV2 | CASSVTRPPGDIQYF | TGTGCCAGCAGTGTTACGCGCCCCCCGGGAGACATTCAGTACTTC
- | - | TRBJ1-3 | TRBV9 | CASSVEIAGNTIYF | TGTGCCAGCAGCGTAGAGATAGCTGGAAACACCATATATTTT
TRBD1 | - | TRBJ1-6 | TRBV5-1 | CASSLAGDRGSPLHF | TGCGCCAGCAGCTTGGCCGGAGACAGGGGTTCACCCCTCCACTTT
- | - | TRBJ1-3 | TRBV7-9 | CASSPPGPPIGGGNTIYF | TGTGCCAGCAGCCCCCCCGGGCCTCCCATTGGAGGTGGAAACACCATATATTTT
- | - | TRBJ2-7 | TRBV4-2 | CASSQGAGVYEQYF | TGTGCCAGCAGCCAAGGAGCAGGGGTGTACGAGCAGTACTTC
- | - | TRBJ1-2 | TRBV7-9 | CASSKNSENYGYTF | TGTGCCAGCAGCAAAAACAGTGAGAACTATGGCTACACCTTC
TRBD1 | once | TRBJ2-2 | TRBV7-2 | CASSPGQGATGELFF | TGTGCCAGCAGCCCTGGACAGGGGGCTACCGGGGAGCTGTTTTTT
- | - | TRBJ1-1 | TRBV5-5 | CASSRGDDTEAFF | TGTGCCAGCAGCCGCGGGGACGACACTGAAGCTTTCTTT
- | - | TRBJ2-5 | TRBV5-4 | CASSFPWGSGGETQYF | TGTGCCAGCAGCTTTCCCTGGGGTAGCGGAGGGGAGACCCAGTACTTC
- | - | TRBJ2-1 | TRBV20-1 | CSAIVVSRQFF | TGCAGTGCCATAGTCGTCTCGAGGCAGTTCTTC
- | once | TRBJ2-7 | TRBV5-6 | CASSLGNYEQYF | TGTGCCAGCAGCTTGGGTAACTACGAGCAGTACTTC
- | - | TRBJ1-1 | TRBV29-1 | CSTSGVGNTEAFF | TGCAGCACCTCAGGGGTGGGGAACACTGAAGCTTTCTTT
TRBD2 | - | TRBJ2-1 | TRBV7-2 | CASSLRPGVAGGNEQFF | TGTGCCAGCAGCTTACGTCCGGGAGTAGCGGGGGGGAATGAGCAGTTCTTC
- | - | TRBJ1-5 | TRBV10-3 | CAISAENRAQPQHF | TGTGCCATCAGTGCCGAAAACAGGGCCCAGCCCCAGCATTTT
- | - | TRBJ1-4 | TRBV7-9 | CASLRVGNEKLFF | TGTGCCAGCTTGAGGGTTGGGAATGAAAAACTGTTTTTT
TRBD1 | - | TRBJ1-6 | TRBV2 | CASSGTGVGNNSPLHF | TGTGCCAGCAGTGGCACAGGGGTCGGGAATAATTCACCCCTCCACTTT
- | - | TRBJ2-7 | TRBV5-1 | CASSLAGRGPWRSEEQYF | TGCGCCAGCAGCTTGGCCGGCAGGGGACCCTGGCGGTCGGAGGAGCAGTACTTC
- | - | TRBJ1-1 | TRBV18 | CASSPRGGDTEAFF | TGTGCCAGCTCACCGCGGGGGGGGGACACTGAAGCTTTCTTT
- | - | TRBJ1-1 | TRBV7-2 | CASSLSRGTEAFF | TGTGCCAGCAGCTTATCGCGAGGCACTGAAGCTTTCTTT
TRBD1 | - | TRBJ1-6 | TRBV5-1 | CASSSVGDRVNSPLHF | TGCGCCAGCAGCTCCGTAGGGGACAGGGTTAATTCACCCCTCCACTTT
- | once | TRBJ1-5 | TRBV9 | CASSAAGNQPQHF | TGTGCCAGCAGCGCCGCAGGGAATCAGCCCCAGCATTTT
- | once | TRBJ1-1 | TRBV19 | CASSSDPQNTEAFF | TGTGCCAGTAGTTCAGATCCCCAGAACACTGAAGCTTTCTTT
- | - | TRBJ2-2 | TRBV5-1 | CASSRLPTDSFRWGELFF | TGCGCCAGCAGCCGACTCCCCACCGACAGTTTCAGGTGGGGGGAGCTGTTTTTT
- | - | TRBJ1-2 | TRBV4-3 | CASSQDREVNYGYTF | TGCGCCAGCAGCCAAGATCGGGAGGTTAACTATGGCTACACCTTC
- | - | TRBJ2-7 | TRBV6-1 | CASRRDNTYEQYF | TGTGCCAGCAGGAGGGACAACACCTACGAGCAGTACTTC
TRBD1 | - | TRBJ1-1 | TRBV19 | CASSMSRQGAEAFF | TGTGCCAGTAGTATGTCCCGACAGGGGGCTGAAGCTTTCTTT
- | - | TRBJ1-2 | TRBV28 | CASSLWNSYGYTF | TGTGCCAGCAGTTTATGGAACAGTTATGGCTACACCTTC
TRBD1 | - | TRBJ1-2 | TRBV5-1 | CASSSGGEDYGYTF | TGCGCCAGCAGTTCAGGGGGCGAGGACTATGGCTACACCTTC
- | - | TRBJ2-5 | TRBV5-1 | CASSFWHSRGETQYF | TGCGCCAGCAGCTTCTGGCACTCCAGGGGAGAGACCCAGTACTTC
TRBD1 | - | TRBJ1-1 | TRBV4-1 | CASSQVSLIRGRIRNTEAFF | TGCGCCAGCAGCCAAGTGAGTCTGATCAGGGGGCGCATTAGGAACACTGAAGCTTTCTTT
TRBD1 | - | TRBJ1-1 | TRBV11-2 | CASSSTLPGQGGSFF | TGTGCCAGCAGCTCCACCTTACCGGGACAGGGTGGTTCTTTCTTT
- | - | TRBJ2-7 | TRBV30 | CAWSVSVYEQYF | TGTGCCTGGAGTGTTTCAGTCTACGAGCAGTACTTC
- | - | TRBJ2-2 | TRBV13 | CASSLLHAGKNTGELFF | TGTGCCAGCAGCTTACTTCACGCAGGGAAGAACACCGGGGAGCTGTTTTTT
- | few | TRBJ2-7 | TRBV30 | CAFGTPREQYF | TGTGCCTTCGGTACTCCGCGAGAGCAGTACTTC
- | - | TRBJ1-5 | TRBV7-6 | CASSLTGGQGGNQPQHF | TGTGCCAGCAGCTTGACGGGGGGGCAAGGTGGCAATCAGCCCCAGCATTTT
- | - | TRBJ2-7 | TRBV5-1 | CASSSQGREQYF | TGCGCCAGCAGCTCGCAGGGGCGCGAGCAGTACTTC
- | - | TRBJ1-4 | TRBV7-2 | CASSSHGATNEKLFF | TGTGCCAGCAGCTCCCACGGAGCAACTAATGAAAAACTGTTTTTT
TRBD1 | - | TRBJ1-1 | TRBV7-9 | CASSLWNWDRSLNTEAFF | TGTGCCAGCAGCCTTTGGAATTGGGACAGAAGTCTGAACACTGAAGCTTTCTTT
- | - | TRBJ1-3 | TRBV2 | CASSARDYGNTIYF | TGTGCCAGCAGTGCCAGGGACTATGGAAACACCATATATTTT
- | once | TRBJ2-3 | TRBV7-6 | CASSRFRVGDTQYF | TGTGCCAGCAGTCGTTTCAGGGTAGGAGATACGCAGTATTTT
- | few | TRBJ2-2 | TRBV11-3 | CASSPSPSPKTGELFF | TGTGCCAGCAGCCCATCCCCCTCACCTAAAACCGGGGAGCTGTTTTTT
- | - | TRBJ2-7 | TRBV11-2 | CASSKGDEQYF | TGTGCCAGCAGCAAAGGGGACGAGCAGTACTTC
TRBD1 | many | TRBJ1-5 | TRBV10-3 | CAISESTGSQPQHF | TGTGCCATCAGTGAGTCGACAGGGAGTCAGCCCCAGCATTTT